The source of this T cell receptor beta chain is a study of blood T cells in healthy people across ages. Points from the study as a whole: Observed TCR beta diversity per million T cells went down as age went up. This fall followed a roughly linear course with age.

Using a J-beta primer mix together with a sample-barcoded 5' primer, a second PCR was run for 7 to 11 cycles. Carrying 12 random nucleotides, a template-switch adaptor labeled each individual cDNA molecule. Sequencing of every sample gave 2.5 million or more CDR3-containing paired-end reads. Via MiXCR, TCRdb re-called the 5' RACE reads, giving one row per CDR3 protein. This table has 1.2 million to 1.5 million distinct CDR3 sequences, roughly 45% appearing once. Of note for this clonotype: Its antigen remains unknown.

V shed 3 bases and J shed 11 bases, with 22 bases lying between them. The CDR3 is 15 residues long. This rearrangement joins TRBV12-3 or TRBV12-4 to TRBJ2-5; D may be TRBD2 (7 bases). This TCR was recovered from a woman between 18 and 29 years old in good health. Sequencing was performed on blood. CDR3 residues: CASSFGGALGDEQYF. The CDR3 DNA is TGTGCCAGCAGTTTTGGGGGGGCCCTCGGCGATGAGCAGTACTTC.